These 15 T cell receptor beta chains were all obtained from the same sample, sequenced in a study of tissue T cells after allogeneic stem cell transplantation (dated by TCRdb to between 2021 and 2024). The time point label of this sample denotes: mouse harvest day 14 after allogeneic transplant. Each mouse graft, delivered by tail vein injection, combined 10^6 splenic CD5+ T cells with 10^7 T-cell-depleted bone marrow cells. Receptor libraries were prepared by the immunoSEQ multiplex PCR assay. Entries here come from immuneACCESS through TCRdb and include only in-frame sequences with V and J called. Some clones fail to appear in such tables; in the studies checked, an unresolved V gene covers under half of the shortfall, and the cause of the remainder is unknown. The sample profile shows about 3,100 clones; approximately 48% of them were found once. About 36% of the sample rests with the top ten.

Sequencing was done on a sample of gut tissue. The receptors were sampled from a female BALB/c mouse given C57BL/6 T cells with graft-versus-host disease after an allogeneic hematopoietic cell transplant.

Worth noting for this clone: Germline and genes: mouse. The read gets to within 1 residue of the CDR3 end, and the germline J gene fills in the rest. The chain recombines TRBV26 with TRBJ1-6; 8 nucleotides line up with TRBD1. TRBJ1-6 is flagged as an ORF with uncertain function. The CDR3 covers 15 residues. V was clipped by 5 bases and J by 7 bases; unmatched bases: 7. Germline assignment: CDR1 KGHPV and CDR2 FQNQEV (reference sequence). The CDR3 bases that were read are TGTGCCAGCAGTTTCACAGGGGGAGGAAATTCGCCCCTCTAC. Translating it yields CASSFTGGGNSPLY. The CDR3 in full is CASSFTGGGNSPLYF.

This clone was recorded a few times. Any gene name here is a mouse gene name. The read stops 1 residue short of the end of the CDR3; the missing end is completed from the germline J gene. The chain links TRBV15 to TRBJ1-5, with a possible D match to TRBD1 (6 bases). The CDR3 extends over 14 amino acids. Trimming cost V 5 bases and J 6 bases, with 14 bases left between them. Per germline, CDR1 SGHND and CDR2 FRSKSL. The chain's CDR3 is CASSPLRDTQAPLF. The CDR3 DNA, read in part, is TGTGCCAGCAGTCCTCTCCGGGACACCCAGGCTCCGCTT.

This clone has only a few counts. The gene names here belong to mouse. Read coverage stops 1 residue before the CDR3 terminus; the germline J gene supplies the remainder. This chain connects TRBV2 to TRBJ2-7; possibly TRBD1 or TRBD2 for D (5 bases each). Trimming took 2 bases from V and 0 from J, leaving 8 bases between them. This CDR3 contains 14 residues. Per the germline V gene, CDR1 is LGHNA and CDR2 is YSYQKL. The CDR3 bases that were read are TGTGCCAGCAGCCAATTTGGGACCTCCTATGAACAGTAC. As protein: CASSQFGTSYEQY. The whole CDR3 is CASSQFGTSYEQYF.

This clone was counted only a few times. Here the gene names and germline are mouse. CDR3 bases read: TGTGCCAGCAGTCCGGACAGATCTGGAAATACGCTCTAT. Translation: CASSPDRSGNTLY. The whole CDR3 protein reads CASSPDRSGNTLYF. The rearrangement links TRBV26 to TRBJ1-3, with D perhaps TRBD1 (6 bases). The DNA ends 1 residue before the CDR3 does, and the rest of the CDR3 is filled in from the germline J gene. The V gene's germline CDR1 is KGHPV and CDR2 FQNQEV (reference sequence). The CDR3 extends over 14 amino acids. V dropped 4 bases and J dropped 1 base, with 8 bases sitting between them.

A remark on this clone: Gene names refer to mouse genes. The read comes to an end 1 residue before the CDR3 does, leaving the germline J gene to fill in the end. This chain connects TRBV13-1 to TRBJ2-5; 8 bases line up with TRBD2. The junction had 6 bases not matched to a gene; V was cut back by 6 bases and J by 0 bases. The CDR3 extends over 15 amino acids. Germline V gives CDR1 NSHNY, CDR2 SYGAGN. CDR3 bases read: TGTGCCAGCAAAGTGCCTGGGGGGAACCAAGACACCCAGTAC. Protein product: CASKVPGGNQDTQY. The full CDR3 reads CASKVPGGNQDTQYF.

A few counts support this clone. Gene labels here are mouse ones. Coverage ceases 1 residue before the CDR3 finishes, and the germline J gene fills in the end. The chain links TRBV26 to TRBJ1-5; perhaps TRBD1 as D (5 bases). Per the germline V gene, CDR1 is KGHPV and CDR2 is FQNQEV (reference sequence). The ends were cut back, 3 bases at V and 2 bases at J, with 11 bases in the middle. The CDR3 sequence is 15 residues long. The CDR3 reads CASSLFRADNQAPLF. The part of the CDR3 DNA that was read is TGTGCCAGCAGTCTCTTCAGGGCGGACAACCAGGCTCCGCTT. The full variable domain, rest sourced from reference TRBV26 and TRBJ1-5, is NSKVIQTPRYLVKGQGQKAKMRCIPEKGHPVVFWYQQNKNNEFKFLINFQNQEVLQQIDMTEKRFSAECPSNSPCSLEIQSSEAGDSALYLCASSLFRADNQAPLFGEGTRLSVL.

In the case of this clone: These gene names are mouse names. The CDR3 is cut off 1 residue early in the read; its end comes from the germline J gene. The rearrangement uses TRBV26 and TRBJ2-4, with a possible D match to TRBD1 (6 bases). There are 13 residues in the CDR3. V lost 4 bases to trimming and J lost 2 bases, with 7 bases between them. Germline values: CDR1 KGHPV, CDR2 FQNQEV (reference sequence). The CDR3 DNA, read in part, is TGTGCCAGCAGTCCAGGGGATCAAAACACCTTGTAC. Protein sequence: CASSPGDQNTLY. In full, the CDR3 reads CASSPGDQNTLYF.

With regard to this clone: Gene names and germline match the mouse. Read coverage stops 1 residue before the CDR3 terminus; the germline J gene supplies the remainder. This sequence joins TRBV26 and TRBJ1-6, with 10 positions matching TRBD1. TRBJ1-6 is known as an ORF, though its function is uncertain. Germline CDR1 and CDR2: KGHPV and FQNQEV (reference sequence). This CDR3 spans 13 amino acids. V trimming: 4 bases; J trimming: 13 bases; junction bases outside the gene matches: 4. CDR3 residues: CASSPGQGSPLYF. CDR3 DNA (partial): TGTGCCAGCAGTCCGGGACAGGGGTCTCCCCTCTAC.

In the case of this clone: The germline and genes are mouse ones. The read comes to an end 1 residue before the CDR3 does, leaving the germline J gene to fill in the end. The chain uses TRBV13-3 and TRBJ1-2; 7 nucleotides agree with TRBD1. Germline CDR1 NNHDY, CDR2 SYVADS. V was clipped by 1 base and J by 2 bases; unmatched bases: 5. The CDR3 totals 15 residues. CDR3 sequence: CASSDIGRGNSDYTF. CDR3 bases read: TGTGCCAGCAGTGATATAGGCAGGGGGAACTCCGACTACACC.

In its sample, this clone was seen a few times. Gene names are mouse gene names. The read comes to an end 1 residue before the CDR3 does, leaving the germline J gene to fill in the end. The rearrangement uses TRBV19 and TRBJ1-4, with D unresolved. V was clipped by 4 bases and J by 3 bases, with 1 base between them. There are 11 residues in the CDR3. The V gene's germline CDR1 is FNHDT and CDR2 SITEND (reference sequence). The CDR3 DNA, read in part, is TGTGCCAGCAGTGCCAACGAAAGATTATTT. As protein: CASSANERLF. The entire CDR3 protein is CASSANERLFF.

This clone was seen more than once but under ten times. The gene names given are mouse names. The CDR3 extends 1 residue past the end of the read, so its final part is completed from the germline J gene. The V and J genes are TRBV12-1 and TRBJ2-1; no definite D call. CDR1 is SGHSN and CDR2 is HYEKVE in the germline V gene. There are 13 residues in the CDR3. V was shortened by 0 bases and J by 1 base, with 3 bases between the two germline ends. CDR3 bases read: TGTGCCAGCTCTCTCTACAACTATGCTGAGCAGTTC. Amino acid sequence: CASSLYNYAEQF. The whole CDR3 reads CASSLYNYAEQFF.

This clone was seen a few times. Gene names and germline match the mouse. The part of the CDR3 DNA that was read is TGTGCCAGCAGCGGGACATTTTCCAACGAAAGATTATTT. Protein product: CASSGTFSNERLF. The whole CDR3 protein is CASSGTFSNERLFF. V gene TRBV26 combines with J gene TRBJ1-4, with a possible D match to TRBD1 (6 bases). Read sequence stops 1 residue before the CDR3 end, and the germline J gene provides the missing end. Trimming removed 6 bases at V and 0 bases at J, with 8 bases between. The germline CDR1 and CDR2 sequences are KGHPV and FQNQEV (reference sequence). The CDR3 has 14 residues. Filled out from reference TRBV26 and TRBJ1-4, the complete variable domain reads NSKVIQTPRYLVKGQGQKAKMRCIPEKGHPVVFWYQQNKNNEFKFLINFQNQEVLQQIDMTEKRFSAECPSNSPCSLEIQSSEAGDSALYLCASSGTFSNERLFFGHGTKLSVL.

Points on this clone: Gene names and germline match the mouse. The read terminates 1 residue before the CDR3 end, so the remaining end is supplied by the germline J gene. The chain couples TRBV4 to TRBJ2-4; D uncertain. The germline V gene has CDR1 LGHDT and CDR2 YNNKQL (reference sequence). V was cut by 5 bases and J by 9 bases, with 9 bases left in between. This CDR3 has 11 amino acids. CDR3 DNA, as far as it was read: TGTGCCAGCAGCATTTGGAGGACCTTGTAC. This codes for CASSIWRTLY. The full CDR3 protein reads CASSIWRTLYF.

This clone occurred a few times. Germline and genes here are mouse. Read coverage stops 1 residue before the CDR3 terminus; the germline J gene supplies the remainder. The V gene is TRBV26, the J gene TRBJ2-7; 10 bases agree with TRBD1. V trimming: 3 bases; J trimming: 2 bases; junction bases outside the gene matches: 1. The CDR3 covers 14 residues. Germline CDR1 KGHPV, CDR2 FQNQEV (reference sequence). This chain's CDR3 is CASSLGTGAYEQYF. The sequenced CDR3 bases are TGTGCCAGCAGTCTCGGGACAGGGGCCTATGAACAGTAC. The full variable domain, completed using reference TRBV26 and TRBJ2-7, is NSKVIQTPRYLVKGQGQKAKMRCIPEKGHPVVFWYQQNKNNEFKFLINFQNQEVLQQIDMTEKRFSAECPSNSPCSLEIQSSEAGDSALYLCASSLGTGAYEQYFGPGTRLTVL.

Details on this clone: Germline and genes here are mouse. The CDR3 end is not reached by the read, which stops 1 residue before it; the germline J gene fills it in. The chain links TRBV12-2 to TRBJ1-4, with D perhaps matching TRBD1 (6 bases). This CDR3 is built from 13 residues. Germline lookup yields CDR1 SGHLS and CDR2 HYDKME. Trimming removed 4 bases at V and 5 bases at J, with 10 bases between. This CDR3 is CASSPRGNERLFF. Partial CDR3 DNA: TGTGCCAGCTCCCCCAGGGGTAACGAAAGATTATTT.